This TCR beta chain was sequenced during a study of blood T cell repertoires in COVID-19. In the study's own analysis: Reference gene primer amplification in the assay estimated nucleated cell counts. Method: immunoSEQ multiplex PCR; TCRdb's copy keeps in-frame clones and lacks some. D and trimming were read from the DNA, whereas the V and J calls and clone size are those reported in that table. The table shows 110,000 to 150,000 clones, with 70% to 85% occurring only once. The CDR3 contains 16 residues. With V trimmed by 4 bases and J by 4 bases, 11 bases remained unmatched. Germline loops: CDR1 SGHDT, CDR2 YYEEEE. Assignments of participants to cohorts depended upon their own reported clinical history.

The chain recombines TRBV5-6 with TRBJ2-3, with 8 bases lining up with TRBD1. What was sequenced was PBMCs or T cells enriched from blood (not recorded which). The receptor's source is a woman aged 18 to 35 who had been exposed to COVID-19. The CDR3 DNA is TGTGCCAGCAGCCCGGACAGGGATGGGAGAGCAGATACGCAGTATTTT. Protein sequence: CASSPDRDGRADTQYF. The full variable domain, rest sourced from reference TRBV5-6 and TRBJ2-3, is DAGVTQSPTHLIKTRGQQVTLRCSPKSGHDTVSWYQQALGQGPQFIFQYYEEEERQRGNFPDRFSGHQFPNYSSELNVNALLLGDSALYLCASSPDRDGRADTQYFGPGTRLTVL.